This T cell receptor beta chain was identified during a study of Ad26.COV2.S vaccination and SARS-CoV-2 variants. Treatment in this sample: 19 received Ad26.COV2.S at low or high dose, single or two shots; five or six received placebo; per-sample allocation not given. Day 63 following the first vaccine or placebo injection was when the samples were taken. Data came from immunoSEQ multiplex PCR; TCRdb stores just in-frame clones and leaves some out. The sample shows about 680,000 clones, roughly 90% of them seen only once. This CDR3 region has 16 residues. CDR1 SSHAT and CDR2 FNYEAQ come from the germline V gene (reference sequence). With 2 bases clipped from V and 5 bases from J, the junction kept 5 bases outside the gene matches.

The origin of this receptor is a person between 18 and 59 years old who received the Ad26.COV2.S COVID-19 vaccine or a placebo. The chain carries TRBV7-7 and TRBJ2-5, with 13 bases that match TRBD2. This specimen consisted of peripheral blood, obtained in a trial of Ad26.COV2.S vaccine versus placebo. CDR3 in amino acids: CASSLTSGGDGETQYF. The CDR3 DNA sequence: TGTGCCAGCAGCTTAACTAGCGGGGGGGATGGGGAGACCCAGTACTTC. The full variable domain, rest sourced from reference TRBV7-7 and TRBJ2-5, is GAGVSQSPRYKVTKRGQDVTLRCDPISSHATLYWYQQALGQGPEFLTYFNYEAQPDKSGLPSDRFSAERPEGSISTLTIQRTEQRDSAMYRCASSLTSGGDGETQYFGPGTRLLVL.